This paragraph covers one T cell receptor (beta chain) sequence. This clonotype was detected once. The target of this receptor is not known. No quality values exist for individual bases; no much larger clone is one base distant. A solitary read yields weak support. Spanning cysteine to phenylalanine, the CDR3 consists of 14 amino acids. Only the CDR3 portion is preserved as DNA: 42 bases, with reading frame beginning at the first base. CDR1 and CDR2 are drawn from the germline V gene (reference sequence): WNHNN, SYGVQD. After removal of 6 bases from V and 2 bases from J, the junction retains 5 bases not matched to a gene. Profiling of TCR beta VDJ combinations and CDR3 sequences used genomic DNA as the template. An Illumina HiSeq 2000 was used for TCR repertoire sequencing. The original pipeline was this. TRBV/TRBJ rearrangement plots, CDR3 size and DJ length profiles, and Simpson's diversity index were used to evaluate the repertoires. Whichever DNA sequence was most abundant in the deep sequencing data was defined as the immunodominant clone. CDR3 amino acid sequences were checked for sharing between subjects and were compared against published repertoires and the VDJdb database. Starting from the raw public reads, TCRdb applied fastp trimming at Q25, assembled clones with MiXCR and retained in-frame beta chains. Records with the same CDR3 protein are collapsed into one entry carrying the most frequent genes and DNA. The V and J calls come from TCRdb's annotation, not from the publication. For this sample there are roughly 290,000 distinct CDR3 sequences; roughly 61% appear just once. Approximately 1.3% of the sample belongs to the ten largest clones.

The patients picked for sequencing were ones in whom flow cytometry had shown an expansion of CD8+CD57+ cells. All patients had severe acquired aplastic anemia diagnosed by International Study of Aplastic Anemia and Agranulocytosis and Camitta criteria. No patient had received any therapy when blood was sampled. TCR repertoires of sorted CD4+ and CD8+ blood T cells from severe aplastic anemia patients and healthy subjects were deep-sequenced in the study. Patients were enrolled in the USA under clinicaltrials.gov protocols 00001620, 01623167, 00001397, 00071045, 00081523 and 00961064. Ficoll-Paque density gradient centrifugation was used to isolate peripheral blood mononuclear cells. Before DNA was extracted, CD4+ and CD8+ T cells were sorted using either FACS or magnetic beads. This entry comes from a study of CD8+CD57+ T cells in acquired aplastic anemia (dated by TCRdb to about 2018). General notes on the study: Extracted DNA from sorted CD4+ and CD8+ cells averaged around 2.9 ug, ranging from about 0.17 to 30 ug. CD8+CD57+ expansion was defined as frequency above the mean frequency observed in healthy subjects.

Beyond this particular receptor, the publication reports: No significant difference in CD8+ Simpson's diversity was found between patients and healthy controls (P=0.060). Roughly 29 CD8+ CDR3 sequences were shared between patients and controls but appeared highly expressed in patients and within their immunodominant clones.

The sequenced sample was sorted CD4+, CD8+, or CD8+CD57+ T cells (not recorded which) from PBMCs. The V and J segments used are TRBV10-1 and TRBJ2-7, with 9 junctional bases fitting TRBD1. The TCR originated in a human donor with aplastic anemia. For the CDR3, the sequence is CASSRRTGAYEQYF. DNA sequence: TGCGCCAGCAGCCGAAGGACAGGGGCCTACGAGCAGTACTTC.